Listed here are 14 T cell receptor beta chains from one sample, sequenced in a study of CD8+CD57+ T cells in acquired aplastic anemia. Profiling that covered TCR beta VDJ and CDR3 relied on genomic DNA as its template. MiXCR, run by TCRdb on the reads, gives a single entry per CDR3 protein. The table lists around 150,000 distinct CDR3 sequences, around half of them singletons, with around 2.9% in the top ten. The patients chosen for sequencing had shown expansion of CD8+CD57+ cells (detected by flow cytometry). The sample was sorted CD4+, CD8+, or CD8+CD57+ T cells (not recorded which) from PBMCs. All receptors come from a human donor with aplastic anemia.

The rearrangement joins TRBV10-3 to TRBJ1-1; 10 bases agree with TRBD1. This CDR3 has 14 amino acids. The germline CDR1 and CDR2 sequences are ENHRY and SYGVKD. J was trimmed by 4 bases and V by 8 bases; bases with no gene match: 7. CDR3 sequence (DNA): TGTGCCATCGGGACAGGGGAAGGGGGCACTGAAGCTTTCTTT. Amino acid sequence: CAIGTGEGGTEAFF.

This clonotype was seen a few times. The chain recombines TRBV28 with TRBJ1-1; D unresolved. Germline CDR1 MDHEN, CDR2 SYDVKM. V gave up 7 bases and J gave up 3 bases, with 3 bases separating them. The CDR3 has 10 residues. CDR3 DNA: TGTGCCAGCACGGACACTGAAGCTTTCTTT. Protein sequence: CASTDTEAFF.

V gene TRBV10-3 combines with J gene TRBJ1-2; possible D gene TRBD1, 5 bases. Germline assignment: CDR1 ENHRY and CDR2 SYGVKD. There are 15 residues in the CDR3. V was cut by 6 bases and J by 6 bases, with 20 bases left in between. CDR3 sequence reads: CAIRIGTASENGYTF. The CDR3, as DNA: TGTGCCATCAGAATCGGGACGGCGTCGGAAAATGGCTACACCTTC.

The rearrangement links TRBV19 to TRBJ2-1, with a weak D call TRBD1 (5 bases). CDR3 length: 17 amino acids. Deletions cut 7 bases from V and 8 bases from J, with 27 bases between. The germline CDR1 and CDR2 sequences are LNHDA and SQIVND (reference sequence). The DNA of the CDR3 is TGTGCCAGTACCACAAGATTGGACCGGTCCAGGGCGTATGAGCAGTTCTTC. Translation gives CASTTRLDRSRAYEQFF.

A remark on this clonotype: This sequence may be a read error, since a much larger clone differs from it by one base. The rearrangement uses TRBV4-2 and TRBJ1-1; D might be TRBD1 (6 bases). Germline assignment: CDR1 LGHNA and CDR2 YNFKEQ. This CDR3 comprises 16 residues. Trimming left V 4 bases short and J 5 bases short, with 20 bases between. CDR3 loop: CASSPVLGGAVTEAFF. The CDR3 nucleotides are TGTGCCAGCAGCCCTGTTCTGGGGGGCGCAGTGACTGAAGCTTTCTTT.

This clonotype was counted at least ten times. The chain carries TRBV9 and TRBJ1-1; no clear D gene. In germline, CDR1 is SGDLS, CDR2 YYNGEE. The CDR3 extends over 13 amino acids. V lost 7 bases and J lost 2, with 12 bases in between. CDR3: CASGQQTNTEAFF. The CDR3, as DNA: TGTGCCAGCGGGCAGCAAACTAACACTGAAGCTTTCTTT.

This clonotype was observed a handful of times. The gene calls are TRBV27 and TRBJ2-7; TRBD2 agrees at 11 bases. There are 16 residues in the CDR3. CDR1 MNHEY and CDR2 SMNVEV come from the germline V gene (reference sequence). V shed 2 bases and J 2 bases; nucleotides not matched to a gene: 5. The CDR3 protein is CASSLALAGDPYEQYF. DNA for the CDR3: TGTGCCAGCAGTTTAGCACTAGCGGGAGACCCCTACGAGCAGTACTTC.

The chain combines TRBV19 with TRBJ1-5; D perhaps matches TRBD1 (6 bases). V lost 5 bases to trimming and J lost 3 bases, with 11 bases between them. The length of the CDR3 is 14 residues. Germline V lookup: CDR1 LNHDA, CDR2 SQIVND (reference sequence). The CDR3 DNA sequence: TGTGCCAGTAGTCGAGACAGGCCCAATCAGCCCCAGCATTTT. This codes for CASSRDRPNQPQHF. The full variable domain, rest sourced from reference TRBV19 and TRBJ1-5, is DGGITQSPKYLFRKEGQNVTLSCEQNLNHDAMYWYRQDPGQGLRLIYYSQIVNDFQKGDIAEGYSVSREKKESFPLTVTSAQKNPTAFYLCASSRDRPNQPQHFGDGTRLSIL.

The CDR3 loop is CASSPGQRNTGELFF. The CDR3 bases are TGTGCCAGTAGCCCGGGACAAAGGAACACCGGGGAGCTGTTTTTT. The chain links TRBV19 to TRBJ2-2, with D perhaps matching TRBD1 (6 bases). The CDR3 contains 15 residues. With 6 bases removed from V and 1 base from J, the gap between germline ends came to 12 bases. Germline V gene lookup returns CDR1 LNHDA and CDR2 SQIVND (reference sequence).

In this sample, this clonotype turned up a few times. This may come from a read error, since a much larger clone is one base off. The gene calls are TRBV25-1 and TRBJ2-1; the D gene is possibly TRBD1 (6 bases). The CDR3 sequence is 15 residues long. Per the germline V gene, CDR1 is MGHDK and CDR2 is SYGVNS. CDR3 sequence: CASSQQGPPATEQFF. The DNA for the CDR3 is TGCGCCAGCAGCCAACAGGGTCCCCCAGCGACTGAGCAGTTCTTC.

The J gene is TRBJ2-1, the V gene TRBV15, with D perhaps matching TRBD1 (6 bases). The CDR3 is made up of 13 amino acids. V was shortened by 0 bases and J by 10 bases, with 10 bases between the two germline ends. Germline-derived CDR1 and CDR2 are LNHNV and YYDKDF (reference sequence). The CDR3 sequence: CATSRDQGWEQFF. CDR3 bases: TGTGCCACCAGCAGAGACCAGGGGTGGGAGCAGTTCTTC. The full variable domain, its missing parts supplied by reference TRBV15 and TRBJ2-1, is DAMVIQNPRYQVTQFGKPVTLSCSQTLNHNVMYWYQQKSSQAPKLLFHYYDKDFNNEADTPDNFQSRRPNTSFCFLDIRSPGLGDTAMYLCATSRDQGWEQFFGPGTRLTVL.

Only one count was recorded for this clonotype. The rearrangement links TRBV10-3 to TRBJ2-1; D is undetermined. The CDR3 runs to 14 residues. Germline-derived CDR1 and CDR2 are ENHRY and SYGVKD. V was pared by 9 bases and J by 5 bases, with 17 bases between. CDR3: CAMKDRQINNEQFF. Here the CDR3 DNA reads TGTGCCATGAAAGACCGACAAATTAACAATGAGCAGTTCTTC.

Only a few counts were recorded for this clonotype. This CDR3 is CASRRAGGKRTEAFF. The CDR3, as DNA: TGTGCCAGCAGGCGTGCAGGGGGCAAAAGGACTGAAGCTTTCTTT. The chain recombines TRBV27 with TRBJ1-1, with 8 bases fitting TRBD1. J lost 5 bases, V lost 6 bases, and 11 bases had no gene match. This CDR3 is built from 15 residues. Per germline, CDR1 MNHEY and CDR2 SMNVEV (reference sequence).

The rearrangement uses TRBV20-1 and TRBJ1-2; TRBD1 might be the D (5 bases). CDR3 size: 12 residues. Deletions cut 4 bases from V and 2 bases from J, with 8 bases between. Per germline, CDR1 DFQATT and CDR2 SNEGSKA (reference sequence). The CDR3 DNA sequence: TGCAGTGCTACTTCAGGGAACTATGGCTACACCTTC. Amino acid sequence: CSATSGNYGYTF.